This TCR beta chain was obtained from a study of vaccination effects on CD4 cells after COVID-19. About the study: Of the BNT162b2 and mRNA-1273 vaccines, participants received two doses of one or the other. Study-level points and caveats: In the late period after vaccination, infection- and vaccine-induced clones contracted markedly. Relatively few convalescent patients took part in the study, which had no early post-infection timepoints.

After expansion with viral peptide pools in the ViraFEST assay, antigen-specific CD4+ T cells were sequenced. An approximately 10-day culture period preceded the isolation of CD4+ T cells. Nobody among the vaccine recipients had prior SARS-CoV-2 infection (nucleocapsid antibodies were negative). Both day 3 and day 7 saw half the medium replaced with IL-2 medium. As for this clone: Its antigen is undetermined.

The ends were cut back, 2 bases at V and 2 bases at J, with 12 bases in the middle. CDR1 is MDHEN, CDR2 SYDVKM, per germline. This CDR3 is 15 amino acids long. Profiled with immunoSEQ multiplex PCR; TCRdb holds only in-frame clones, not every one. The data contain about 55,000 clones, under 75% of them singletons. The V gene is TRBV28, the J gene TRBJ1-2; D ambiguous. Source: CD4+ T cells from PBMCs cultured with SARS-CoV-2 spike peptides, taken before COVID-19 vaccination. The sequence came from a human donor who received a COVID-19 vaccine. The CDR3 loop reads CASSLGGEMNYGYTF. The DNA for the CDR3 is TGTGCCAGCAGTTTAGGTGGTGAAATGAACTATGGCTACACCTTC.